This T cell receptor (beta chain) was profiled in a study of cytomegalovirus exposure and HLA in healthy donors. Study results and caveats: The study carried out a later analysis of TCR beta sequences. It associated approximately 16,000 of them with specific HLA alleles at a false discovery rate of 0.05. In a later analysis, a missense DCLRE1C variant was linked to TCR beta V- and J-gene trimming. Across donors, presence/absence analyses took sequencing depth to be roughly uniform. Sequencing likely caused a cluster of highly shared sequence variants.

Details on this clone: Antigen specificity is unknown.

The PCR made use of 60 Vbeta and 13 Jbeta primers. The protocol was immunoSEQ multiplex PCR, while the TCRdb copy is restricted to in-frame clones and leaves out a portion. Altogether around 150,000 clones are present, about 80% being singletons, with the ten largest covering approximately 5.1%. The TCR sequence derives from a male donor in good health and CMV-seronegative. Sequenced sample: PBMCs.

CDR3 coding DNA: TGTGCCAGCAGTACAAGAGGGGGACAGTCCTACGAGCAGTACTTC. Its translation is CASSTRGGQSYEQYF. The chain carries TRBV11-2 and TRBJ2-7; 7 bases map to TRBD1. This CDR3 is 15 amino acids long. The ends lost 6 bases at V and 1 base at J; junction bases unmatched: 9. Germline CDR1 is SGHAT and CDR2 is FQNNGV.